This T cell receptor beta chain was recovered during a study of blood T cell repertoires in COVID-19 (dated by TCRdb to about 2020). A note on the overall study: Samples from collaborators originated in the United States, Italy and Spain and spanned both the acute and convalescent phases of COVID-19. Sample metadata almost always included a de-identified subject ID, COVID-19 status, age in years and sex. The samples were drawn from the first 160 participants of the ongoing ImmuneRACE study and from 1,254 subjects provided by 6 global collaborators. Where HLA class I and class II types were available, the types were taken from metadata supplied by the sample provider, not from assay-based typing. A freely available public database, intended as a resource for researchers studying the immune response to SARS-CoV-2, is where the repertoires were released. The material from the prospective study consisted of cDNA or gDNA derived from T cells, B-cell-depleted T cells, or PBMCs. Deeply sampled blood TCRbeta repertoires from subjects exposed to, actively infected with, or recovered from COVID-19 were included in the dataset. General findings and caveats noted by the study authors: The amount of clinical and demographic metadata varied by source and participant and was provided uncurated.

Regarding this clone: Its antigen is unknown. Qualities for individual bases were not recorded, and no much larger clone is one base off.

Whole blood was collected in K2EDTA tubes by collaborating institutions according to the institutions' own protocols. For TCRbeta analysis, collaborators shipped samples in one of three forms: frozen whole blood, isolated PBMCs, or DNA extracted from either of those sample types. The immunoSEQ Assay, a bias-controlled multiplex PCR, was used to amplify TCRbeta CDR3 regions from genomic DNA. The original pipeline was this. The number of nucleated cells in each sample was estimated from the amplification of reference gene primers within the assay. Sequence reads were collapsed and filtered to measure the absolute abundance of every unique TCRbeta CDR3 rearrangement. For each sample, productive Simpson clonality was calculated as the square root of Simpson's diversity index over productive rearrangements. The table was pulled from immuneACCESS by TCRdb, which kept in-frame rearrangements only. Such tables lose some clones; where checked, under half of the loss comes from unresolved V genes, and the rest has no known cause. That table supplies the V and J calls and clone size; D and trimming were determined from the DNA. This sample comprises 20,000 or so clones, approximately 89% of them detected only once. The ten largest clones take up about 3% of the sample.

The cysteine opens and the phenylalanine closes a CDR3 of 18 amino acids. Only the CDR3 DNA is retained, 54 bases long and in frame from the first base. V and J are trimmed by 0 bases and 0 bases, and the gene matches miss 5 bases of the junction. CDR1 and CDR2, per the germline V gene (reference sequence), are SGHKS and YYEKEE. This sequence uses TRBV5-5 and TRBJ2-6; 8 bases in the junction line up with TRBD1. The specimen sequenced was peripheral blood. The TCR was taken from a human donor in a cohort sampled during active COVID-19. The CDR3 in this case is CASSLAPGQVSGANVLTF. The DNA reads TGTGCCAGCAGCTTGGCCCCGGGACAGGTCTCTGGGGCCAACGTCCTGACTTTC.